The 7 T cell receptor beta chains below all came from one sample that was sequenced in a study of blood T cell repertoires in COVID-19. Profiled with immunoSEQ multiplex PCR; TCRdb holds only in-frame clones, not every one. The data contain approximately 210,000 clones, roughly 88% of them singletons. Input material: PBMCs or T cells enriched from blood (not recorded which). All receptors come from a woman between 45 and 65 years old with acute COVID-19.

For the CDR3, the DNA is TGCACCAGCAGCCAAGAGGCTAGCGGGAGCCTGAAGCACGAGCAGTACTTC. It codes for CTSSQEASGSLKHEQYF. The V gene is TRBV1, the J gene TRBJ2-7; the listed D gene, TRBD2, was not tested against the DNA. TRBV1 is shown as a pseudogene. The CDR3 consists of 17 residues.

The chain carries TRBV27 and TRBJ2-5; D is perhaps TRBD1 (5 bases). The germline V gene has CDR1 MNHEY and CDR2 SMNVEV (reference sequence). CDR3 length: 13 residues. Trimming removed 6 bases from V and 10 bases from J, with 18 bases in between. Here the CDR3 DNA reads TGTGCCAGCAGCACTTCAGGTATAGGGGACCAGTACTTC. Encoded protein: CASSTSGIGDQYF.

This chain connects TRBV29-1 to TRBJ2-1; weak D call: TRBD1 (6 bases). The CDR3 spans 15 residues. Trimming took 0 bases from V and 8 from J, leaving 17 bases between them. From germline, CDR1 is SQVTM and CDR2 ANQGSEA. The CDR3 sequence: CSVEDFLYEGDEQFF. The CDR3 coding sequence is TGCAGCGTTGAAGATTTCCTCTACGAGGGGGATGAGCAGTTCTTC.

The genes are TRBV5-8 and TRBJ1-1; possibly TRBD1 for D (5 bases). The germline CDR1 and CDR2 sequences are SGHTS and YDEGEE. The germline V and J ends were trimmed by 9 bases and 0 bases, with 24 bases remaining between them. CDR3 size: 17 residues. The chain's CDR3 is CATPRGRGKGMNTEAFF. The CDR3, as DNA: TGTGCCACCCCACGAGGGCGGGGGAAGGGGATGAACACTGAAGCTTTCTTT.

The CDR3 DNA reads as TGTGCCAGCAGTCTCACACCAACCTCTGGGGCCAACGTCCTGACTTTC. The encoded protein is CASSLTPTSGANVLTF. V is TRBV28 and J is TRBJ2-6; D gene uncertain. V lost 5 bases, J lost 0 bases, and 11 bases lay in between. CDR3 length: 16 amino acids. The germline V gene has CDR1 MDHEN and CDR2 SYDVKM.

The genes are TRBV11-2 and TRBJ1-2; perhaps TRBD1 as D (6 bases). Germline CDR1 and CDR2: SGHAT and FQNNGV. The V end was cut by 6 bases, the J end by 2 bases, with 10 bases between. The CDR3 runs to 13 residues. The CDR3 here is CASSPTGNYGYTF. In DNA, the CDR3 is TGTGCCAGCAGTCCAACAGGGAACTATGGCTACACCTTC.

The CDR3 sequence is CASSRRQGSAGELFF. CDR3 DNA sequence: TGTGCCAGCAGTCGTAGACAGGGAAGCGCCGGGGAGCTGTTTTTT. The chain employs TRBV7-2 and TRBJ2-2, with 7 bases aligning to TRBD1. V lost 6 bases and J lost 6; bases outside the gene matches: 10. The CDR3 extends over 15 amino acids. Germline V gene data show CDR1 as SGHTA and CDR2 as FQGNSA.